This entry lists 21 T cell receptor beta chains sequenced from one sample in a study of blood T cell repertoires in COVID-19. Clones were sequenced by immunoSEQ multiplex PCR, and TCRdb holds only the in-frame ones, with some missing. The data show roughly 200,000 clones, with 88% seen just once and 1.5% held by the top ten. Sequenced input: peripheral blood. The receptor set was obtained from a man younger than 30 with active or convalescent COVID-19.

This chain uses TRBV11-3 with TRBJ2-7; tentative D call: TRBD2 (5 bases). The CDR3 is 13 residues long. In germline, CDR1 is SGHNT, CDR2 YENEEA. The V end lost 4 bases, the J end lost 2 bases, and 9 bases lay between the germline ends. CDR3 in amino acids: CASSSGGTYEQYF. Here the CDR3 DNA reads TGTGCCAGCAGCTCCGGAGGTACCTACGAGCAGTACTTC.

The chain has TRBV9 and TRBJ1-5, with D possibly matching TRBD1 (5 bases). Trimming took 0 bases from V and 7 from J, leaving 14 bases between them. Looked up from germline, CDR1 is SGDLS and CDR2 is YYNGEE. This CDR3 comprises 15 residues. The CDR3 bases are TGTGCCAGCAGCGTAGATGGGGGGTCGCGGCAGCCCCAGCATTTT. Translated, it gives CASSVDGGSRQPQHF.

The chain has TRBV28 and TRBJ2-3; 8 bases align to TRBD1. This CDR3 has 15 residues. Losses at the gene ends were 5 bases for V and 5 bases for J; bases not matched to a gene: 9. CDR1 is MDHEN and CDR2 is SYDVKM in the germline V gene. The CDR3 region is CASSIQDRAGDTQYF. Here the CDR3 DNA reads TGTGCCAGCAGTATCCAGGACAGGGCTGGAGATACGCAGTATTTT.

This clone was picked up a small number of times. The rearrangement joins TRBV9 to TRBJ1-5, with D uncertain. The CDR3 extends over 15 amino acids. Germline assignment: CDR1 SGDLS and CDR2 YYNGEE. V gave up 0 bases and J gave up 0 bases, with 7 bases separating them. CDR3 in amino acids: CASSVGQNSNQPQHF. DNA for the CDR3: TGTGCCAGCAGCGTAGGGCAGAATAGCAATCAGCCCCAGCATTTT.

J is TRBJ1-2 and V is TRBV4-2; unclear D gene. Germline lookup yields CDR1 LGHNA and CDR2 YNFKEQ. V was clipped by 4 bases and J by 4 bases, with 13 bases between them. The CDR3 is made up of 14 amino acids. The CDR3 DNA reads TGTGCCAGCAGCCGAGAAACACAGTCCTATGGCTACACCTTC. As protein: CASSRETQSYGYTF.

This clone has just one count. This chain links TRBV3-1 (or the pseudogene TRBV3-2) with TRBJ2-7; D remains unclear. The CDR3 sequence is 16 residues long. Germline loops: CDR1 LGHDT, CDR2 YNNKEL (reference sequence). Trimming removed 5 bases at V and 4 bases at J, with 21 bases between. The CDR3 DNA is TGTGCCAGCAGCTCCCCTCTTGCGAAGAGCTTGTACGAGCAGTACTTC. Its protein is CASSSPLAKSLYEQYF.

CDR3 in DNA: TGTGCCAGCAGCTTGGCGGGACTAGCGGAAGAGACCCAGTACTTC. Protein product: CASSLAGLAEETQYF. The chain couples TRBV5-4 to TRBJ2-5; 11 bases align to TRBD2. CDR1 and CDR2 (germline): SGHNT, YYREEE (reference sequence). The CDR3 extends over 15 amino acids. J gave up 3 bases and V 0 bases, and 1 base lay outside the gene matches.

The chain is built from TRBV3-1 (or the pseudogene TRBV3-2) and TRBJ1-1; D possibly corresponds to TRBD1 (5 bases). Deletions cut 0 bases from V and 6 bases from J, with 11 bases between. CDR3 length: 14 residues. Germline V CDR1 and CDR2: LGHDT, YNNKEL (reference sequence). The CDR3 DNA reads TGTGCCAGCAGCCAAGATCCGGGGGACCCTGAAGCTTTCTTT. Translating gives CASSQDPGDPEAFF.

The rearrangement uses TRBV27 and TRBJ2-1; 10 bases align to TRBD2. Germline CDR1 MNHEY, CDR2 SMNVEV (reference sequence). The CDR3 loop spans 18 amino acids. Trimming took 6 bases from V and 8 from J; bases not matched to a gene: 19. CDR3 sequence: CASSPMGSGRPTADEQFF. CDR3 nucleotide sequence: TGTGCCAGCAGCCCAATGGGTAGCGGGAGGCCTACTGCGGATGAGCAGTTCTTC.

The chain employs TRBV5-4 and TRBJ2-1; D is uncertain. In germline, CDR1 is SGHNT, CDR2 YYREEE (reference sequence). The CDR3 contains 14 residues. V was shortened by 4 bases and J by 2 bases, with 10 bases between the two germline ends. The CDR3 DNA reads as TGTGCCAGCAGCCAAAAAATCACCTACAATGAGCAGTTCTTC. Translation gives CASSQKITYNEQFF.

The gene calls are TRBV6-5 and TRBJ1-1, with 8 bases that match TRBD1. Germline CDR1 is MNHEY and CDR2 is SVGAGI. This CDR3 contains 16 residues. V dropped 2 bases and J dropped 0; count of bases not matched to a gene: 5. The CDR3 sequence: CASSYRKTGVNTEAFF. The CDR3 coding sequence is TGTGCCAGCAGTTACCGCAAGACAGGGGTGAACACTGAAGCTTTCTTT.

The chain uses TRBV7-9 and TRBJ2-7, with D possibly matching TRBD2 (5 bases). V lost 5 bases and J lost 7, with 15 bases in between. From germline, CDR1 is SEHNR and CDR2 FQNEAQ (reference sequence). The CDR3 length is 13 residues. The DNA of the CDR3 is TGTGCCAGCAGCCGCGGCGTCCCGGGGGAGCAGTACTTC. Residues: CASSRGVPGEQYF.

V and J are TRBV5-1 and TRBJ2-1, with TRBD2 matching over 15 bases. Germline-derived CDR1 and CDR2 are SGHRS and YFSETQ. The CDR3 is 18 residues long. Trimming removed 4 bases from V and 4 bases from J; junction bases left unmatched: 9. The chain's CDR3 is CASSGGLAGGETYNEQFF. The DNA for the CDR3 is TGCGCCAGCAGCGGGGGACTAGCGGGAGGCGAGACTTACAATGAGCAGTTCTTC.

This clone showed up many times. CDR3 amino acids: CASSLRGGRFAYEQYF. As DNA, the CDR3 is TGTGCCAGCAGCTTAAGGGGAGGGCGGTTTGCCTACGAGCAGTACTTC. This rearrangement joins TRBV7-3 to TRBJ2-7; 7 bases map to TRBD2. The CDR3 length is 16 residues. The V segment lost 1 base and the J segment 2 bases; nucleotides outside the gene matches: 8. Germline lookup yields CDR1 SGHTA and CDR2 FQGTGA.

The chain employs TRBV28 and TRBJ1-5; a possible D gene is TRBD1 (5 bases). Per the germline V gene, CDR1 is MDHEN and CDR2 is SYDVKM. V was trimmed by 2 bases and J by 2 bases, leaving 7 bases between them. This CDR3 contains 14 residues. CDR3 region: CASSLAGGNQPQHF. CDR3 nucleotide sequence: TGTGCCAGCAGTTTAGCGGGGGGCAATCAGCCCCAGCATTTT.

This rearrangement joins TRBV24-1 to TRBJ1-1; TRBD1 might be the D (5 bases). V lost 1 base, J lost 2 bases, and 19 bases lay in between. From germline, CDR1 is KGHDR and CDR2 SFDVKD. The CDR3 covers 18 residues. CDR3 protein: CATSDFYARRDRNTEAFF. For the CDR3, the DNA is TGTGCCACCAGTGATTTTTACGCAAGGAGGGACCGAAACACTGAAGCTTTCTTT.

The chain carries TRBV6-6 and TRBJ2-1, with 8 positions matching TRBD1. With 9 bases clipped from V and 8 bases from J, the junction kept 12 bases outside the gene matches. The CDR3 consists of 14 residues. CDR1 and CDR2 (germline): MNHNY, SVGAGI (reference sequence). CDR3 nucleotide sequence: TGTGCCAGTCAATTTCAGGGGGCGCTCGATGAGCAGTTCTTC. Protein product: CASQFQGALDEQFF.

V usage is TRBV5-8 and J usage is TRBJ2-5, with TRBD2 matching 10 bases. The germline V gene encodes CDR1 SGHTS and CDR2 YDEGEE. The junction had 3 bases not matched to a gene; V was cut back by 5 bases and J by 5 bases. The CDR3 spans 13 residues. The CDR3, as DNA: TGTGCCAGCAGGATAGCGGGAGGTGAGACCCAGTACTTC. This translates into CASRIAGGETQYF.

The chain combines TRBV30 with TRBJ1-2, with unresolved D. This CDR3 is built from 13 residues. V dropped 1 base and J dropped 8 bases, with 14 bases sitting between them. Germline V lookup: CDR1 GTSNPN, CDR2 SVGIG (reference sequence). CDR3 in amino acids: CAWSERPEVGYTF. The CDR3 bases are TGTGCCTGGAGTGAACGCCCCGAGGTGGGCTACACCTTC.

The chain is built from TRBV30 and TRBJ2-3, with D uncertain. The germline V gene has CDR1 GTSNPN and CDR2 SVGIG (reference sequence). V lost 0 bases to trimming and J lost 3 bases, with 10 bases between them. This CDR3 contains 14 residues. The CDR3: CAWSVPERTDTQYF. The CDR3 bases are TGTGCCTGGAGTGTCCCGGAGAGAACAGATACGCAGTATTTT. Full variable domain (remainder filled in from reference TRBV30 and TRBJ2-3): SQTIHQWPATLVQPVGSPLSLECTVEGTSNPNLYWYRQAAGRGLQLLFYSVGIGQISSEVPQNLSASRPQDRQFILSSKKLLLSDSGFYLCAWSVPERTDTQYFGPGTRLTVL.

CDR3 amino acids: CASSMGNRGLVTGANVLTF. The CDR3 DNA sequence: TGTGCCAGTAGTATGGGGAACAGGGGGCTCGTAACAGGGGCCAACGTCCTGACTTTC. The chain combines TRBV19 with TRBJ2-6; TRBD1 matches at 9 bases. J gave up 4 bases and V 3 bases, and 13 bases lay outside the gene matches. The germline CDR1 and CDR2 sequences are LNHDA and SQIVND (reference sequence). This CDR3 spans 19 amino acids.